The source of this TCR beta chain is a study of identical twins. Template switching supplied a universal primer site; unique molecular identifiers were carried on the cDNA. TCRdb re-called the 5' RACE reads through MiXCR, storing one row per CDR3 protein. The table shows under 250,000 distinct CDR3 sequences, with approximately 12% occurring only once. CDR3 length: 12 residues. V shed 0 bases and J shed 7 bases, with 6 bases lying between them. Looked up from germline, CDR1 is SGHTA and CDR2 is FQGNSA. This clonotype was picked up many times. The antigen remains unidentified. General study points: Researchers reported excess low generation probability among twin-shared out-of-frame alpha sequences. Modeled out-of-frame TCR alpha sharing in monozygotic twins fell below observed levels.

The same sample was also used in a study of yellow fever vaccine responses in identical twins. That source reports: Twins' vaccine T cell response reportedly seemed partly convergent, partly personalized.

Sequenced: memory (CD45RO+) T cells sorted from blood. This TCR was recovered from a woman aged 18 to 35 in good health. The chain joins TRBV7-2 to TRBJ1-1; no reliable D call. The CDR3: CASSLASFEAFF. The CDR3 bases are TGTGCCAGCAGCTTAGCGAGCTTTGAAGCTTTCTTT.